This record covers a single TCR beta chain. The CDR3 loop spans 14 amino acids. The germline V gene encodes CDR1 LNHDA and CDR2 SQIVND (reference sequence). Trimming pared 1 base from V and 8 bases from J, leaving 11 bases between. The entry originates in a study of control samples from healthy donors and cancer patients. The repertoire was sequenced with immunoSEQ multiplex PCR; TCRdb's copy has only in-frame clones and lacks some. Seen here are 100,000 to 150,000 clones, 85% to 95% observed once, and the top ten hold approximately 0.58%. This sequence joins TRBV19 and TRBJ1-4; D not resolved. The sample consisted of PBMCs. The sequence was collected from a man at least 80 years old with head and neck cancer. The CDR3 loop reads CASSIVPIGEKLFF. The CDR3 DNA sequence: TGTGCCAGTAGTATAGTTCCCATAGGGGAAAAACTGTTTTTT. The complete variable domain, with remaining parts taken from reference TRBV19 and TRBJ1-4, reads DGGITQSPKYLFRKEGQNVTLSCEQNLNHDAMYWYRQDPGQGLRLIYYSQIVNDFQKGDIAEGYSVSREKKESFPLTVTSAQKNPTAFYLCASSIVPIGEKLFFGSGTQLSVL.